This T cell receptor (beta chain) was observed in a study of OX40 agonist ivuxolimab in advanced cancers. Overall study: Patients in the trial were receiving intravenous ivuxolimab every 2 weeks, at doses of 0.01 to 10 mg/kg. Participants, 80% to 90% male, averaged about 56 years of age, ranging from roughly 20 to 85.

With respect to this clone: As yet, its antigen is unknown.

Looked up from germline, CDR1 is KGHSH and CDR2 is LQKENI. The J segment lost 5 bases and the V segment lost 3 bases, leaving 5 bases of the junction unmatched. This CDR3 is built from 15 residues. Study results and limitations: CD4+ and CD8+ blood T cells expanded clonally by week 6 at 0.1 to 3.0 mg/kg.

The assay was immunoSEQ multiplex PCR, and TCRdb's table has in-frame clones only and misses some. The data show 95,000 to 100,000 clones, with around 90% seen just once and around 1.6% held by the top ten. The origin of this receptor is an adult with an advanced solid tumor such as melanoma, head and neck, liver or kidney cancer. The V call is TRBV18, the J call TRBJ2-5; 11 bases are a match to TRBD1. The sequenced sample was CD4+ or CD8+ T cells sorted from blood, obtained in a trial of the OX40 agonist ivuxolimab. Here the CDR3 DNA reads TGTGCCAGCTCACCGCGGACAGGGGGCATGGAGACCCAGTACTTC. This sequence encodes CASSPRTGGMETQYF.